This TCR beta chain comes out of a study of cytomegalovirus exposure and HLA in healthy donors. Study-level points and caveats: Per a prior analysis, the majority of TCR beta V segments were productive roughly 90% or roughly 30% of the time. For cytomegalovirus status, the classifier reportedly gave diagnoses with high specificity and sensitivity.

Primers included in the PCR were 60 Vbeta and 13 Jbeta primers. Clones were sequenced by immunoSEQ multiplex PCR, and TCRdb holds only the in-frame ones, with some missing. The data contain tens of thousands of clones, about three quarters of them seen just once; the ten biggest clones take up around 3.5%. The length of the CDR3 is 15 residues. Germline loops: CDR1 MNHNS, CDR2 SASEGT. The V and J ends lost 0 bases and 1 base respectively, with 7 bases between them. A remark on this clone: Its specificity is not known.

This sequence was found in a woman in her thirties in good health and CMV-seronegative. The chain uses TRBV6-1 and TRBJ1-3; D is unclear. The material sequenced was PBMCs. CDR3 in amino acids: CASSEAVASGNTIYF. The CDR3 DNA reads TGTGCCAGCAGTGAAGCCGTGGCTTCTGGAAACACCATATATTTT.